This TCR beta chain came from a study of beta chain features in type 1 diabetes (dated by TCRdb to 2016 to 2019). Regarding the complete study: Mean age, gender distribution, total cell number and subset yield did not differ between patients and healthy donors. A total of roughly 100 million sorted cells were examined across all samples, and RNA yield correlated strongly with the number of cells per subset. In the study, recently diagnosed type 1 diabetes patients and matched healthy donors were compared on the TCRB repertoires of their sorted circulating CD4+ T cell subsets. Regulatory and stem cell-like memory subsets were isolated from only 8 patients and about eight healthy donors, whereas naive and central memory subsets came from all 28 donors. What the research found in general, with its limitations: Naive, central memory and regulatory TCRB repertoires appeared to be more similar among patients than among healthy donors. At VDJ recombination sites, patients with type 1 diabetes made fewer insertions and deleted more nucleotides, a pattern implying thymic rearrangement abnormalities. Shorter templates might have been favored by PCR, but patient and control samples were amplified and corrected together, so both groups would have been affected equally by any skew. Only small numbers of individuals were included in the HLA sub-analyses, which left unresolved whether HLA type had any influence on TCRB rearrangement. Because cDNA rather than genomic DNA was sequenced, highly expressing activated cells could have been over-represented, although no difference in activation and CD3 levels was found between groups. In all four CD4+ subsets, TCRB CDR3 length was moderately but significantly shorter in type 1 diabetes patients.

Trimming accounts for 3 bases at V and 1 base at J, while the number of junction bases matched to no gene is 6. Its CDR3 holds 17 amino acids, cysteine through phenylalanine. Just the 51-base CDR3 DNA is kept, in frame starting at base 1. Based on the germline V gene, the CDR1 and CDR2 sequences are KGHSH and LQKENI. Each donor gave one peripheral blood draw, averaging about 100 mL, which was collected into heparinised tubes. Naive, central memory, regulatory and stem cell-like memory CD4+ T cells were sorted on a BD FACSAria II using a panel including CD45RO, CCR7, CD25, CD127, CD95 and CD27. Purity was above 95% for every sorted population. PBMCs were isolated immediately by Lymphoprep density gradient centrifugation and stained directly without culture. So that batch effects would be minimized, each experiment stained and sorted samples in pairs, pairing one healthy donor with one patient. All of the isolated RNA was reverse transcribed with the High Capacity cDNA Reverse Transcription Kit, so expressed TCRB transcripts were sequenced. Deep immunoSEQ sequencing was performed on naive, central memory and regulatory T cell samples, with an average of roughly 4 million total reads per sample. Sorted cells were lysed in RLT buffer, and RNA was extracted using DNase-treated RNeasy Micro or Mini kits according to cell number. Each cell subset was processed separately to prevent cross-contamination, with patient and healthy donor samples processed together. TCRB sequences were amplified from cDNA with the immunoSEQ multiplex PCR, producing 87-bp fragments spanning the CDR3 region. Sequencing of the amplicons was done on the Illumina HiSeq platform. The authors processed their data as follows. Synthetic template baselines were used to correct PCR bias computationally, reads within Hamming distance 2 were collapsed together, and singletons that could not be merged were discarded. By aligning reads against IMGT, V, D and J genes, CDR3 length, and insertions or deletions at six rearrangement sites were assigned. Within each subset, clonotype counts were normalized to sorted cell number, and only after that were true diversity and Gini coefficients computed with the tcR R package. The overlap coefficient, calculated on TCRB nucleotide sequences, was used to quantify repertoire sharing. As a proxy for the pre-selection repertoire, out-of-frame TCRB sequences from naive cells were analyzed. TCRdb carries this immuneACCESS record with in-frame sequences only. Its versions omit some clonotypes, under half of them owing to an unresolved V gene in the studies checked, with the rest unexplained. The D gene and trimming were derived from the DNA, and the V and J assignments and clone size from that table. The sample profile shows about 250,000 clones; around 14% of them were found once. The top ten constitute more than 0.02% of the sample.

As for this clone: Its antigen is currently not known. No base quality information exists; no much larger clone differs at one position.

Material for sequencing was naive CD4+ T cells from blood. Reading the label with the study, this specimen's cell subset or site is: true naive CD4+ T cells. This TCR was sampled from a woman aged 40 to 50 in good health. In this chain, TRBV18 is recombined with TRBJ2-3; 11 bases in between match TRBD1. The CDR3 has the sequence CASSPQDRGLGTDTQYF. The nucleotides read TGTGCCAGCTCACCCCAGGACAGGGGGCTCGGCACAGATACGCAGTATTTT.